The entry that follows covers one T cell receptor (beta chain) sequence. The data were taken from a study of OX40 agonist ivuxolimab in advanced cancers. For the study at large: Those enrolled were roughly 80% male, with a mean age of approximately 60 years and ages from roughly 23 to 79.

This CDR3 contains 13 residues. Germline values: CDR1 SGHNT, CDR2 YENEEA. The ends were cut back, 5 bases at V and 10 bases at J, with 17 bases in the middle. Some clones are missing from TCRdb's copy, which holds only in-frame ones; the method was immunoSEQ multiplex PCR. The data show 58,000 or so clones, 89% seen once. Sequencing was performed on CD4+ or CD8+ T cells sorted from blood, taken in a trial of the OX40 agonist ivuxolimab. This TCR came from an adult with an advanced solid tumor such as melanoma, head and neck, liver or kidney cancer. V usage is TRBV11-3 and J usage is TRBJ1-1, with a weak D call TRBD1 (6 bases). The CDR3 loop reads CASSADRTSVAFF. CDR3 nucleotide sequence: TGTGCCAGCAGCGCCGACAGGACCTCGGTAGCTTTCTTT. Together with reference TRBV11-3 and TRBJ1-1, the CDR3 gives the full variable domain: EAGVVQSPRYKIIEKKQPVAFWCNPISGHNTLYWYLQNLGQGPELLIRYENEEAVDDSQLPKDRFSAERLKGVDSTLKIQPAELGDSAVYLCASSADRTSVAFFGQGTRLTVV.